The entry that follows covers one T cell receptor (beta chain) sequence. CDR3 length: 14 residues. The germline V gene encodes CDR1 SGHNT and CDR2 YYREEE (reference sequence). Trimming removed 3 bases at V and 0 bases at J, with 8 bases between. Sequencing was performed with immunoSEQ multiplex PCR; in TCRdb, only in-frame clones are kept and a portion is missing. The sample holds about 60,000 clones, about 92% seen once. This sample is drawn from a study of T cell changes during pregnancy in multiple sclerosis. This specimen was CD4+ T cells from peripheral blood mononuclear cells, taken in the second trimester of pregnancy. This TCR was recovered from a female donor with multiple sclerosis, enrolled in a pregnancy study. V is TRBV5-4 and J is TRBJ2-3; D gene ambiguous. CDR3 sequence (DNA): TGTGCCAGCAGCTCGACTGCTAGCACAGATACGCAGTATTTT. It translates to CASSSTASTDTQYF.